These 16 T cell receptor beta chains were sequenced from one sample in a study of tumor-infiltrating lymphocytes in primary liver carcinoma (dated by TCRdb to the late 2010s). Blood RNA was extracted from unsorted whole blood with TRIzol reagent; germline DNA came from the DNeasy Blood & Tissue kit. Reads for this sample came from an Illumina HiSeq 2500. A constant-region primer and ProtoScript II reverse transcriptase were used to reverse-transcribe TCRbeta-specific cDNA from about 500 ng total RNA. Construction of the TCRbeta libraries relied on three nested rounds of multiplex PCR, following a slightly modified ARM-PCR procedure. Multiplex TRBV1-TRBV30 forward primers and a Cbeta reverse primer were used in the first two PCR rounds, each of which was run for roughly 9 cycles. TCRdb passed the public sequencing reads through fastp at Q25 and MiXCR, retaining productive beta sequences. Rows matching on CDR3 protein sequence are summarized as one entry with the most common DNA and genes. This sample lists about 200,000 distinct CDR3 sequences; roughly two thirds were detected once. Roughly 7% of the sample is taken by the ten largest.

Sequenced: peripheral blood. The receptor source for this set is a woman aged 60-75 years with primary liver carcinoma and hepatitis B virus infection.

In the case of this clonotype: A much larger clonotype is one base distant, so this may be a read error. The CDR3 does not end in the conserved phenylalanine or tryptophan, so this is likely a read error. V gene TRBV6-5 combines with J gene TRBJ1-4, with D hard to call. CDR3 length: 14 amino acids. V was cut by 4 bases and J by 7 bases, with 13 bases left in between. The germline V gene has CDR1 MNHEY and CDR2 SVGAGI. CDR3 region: CASSLFGSSEKLFY. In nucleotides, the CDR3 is TGTGCCAGCAGTTTATTTGGGTCTAGTGAAAAACTGTTTTAT.

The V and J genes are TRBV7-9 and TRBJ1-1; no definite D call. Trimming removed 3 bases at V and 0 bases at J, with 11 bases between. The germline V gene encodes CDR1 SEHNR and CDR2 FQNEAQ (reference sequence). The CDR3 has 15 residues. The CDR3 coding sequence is TGTGCCAGCAGCTTTCCAGGCCTCTTGAACACTGAAGCTTTCTTT. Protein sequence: CASSFPGLLNTEAFF.

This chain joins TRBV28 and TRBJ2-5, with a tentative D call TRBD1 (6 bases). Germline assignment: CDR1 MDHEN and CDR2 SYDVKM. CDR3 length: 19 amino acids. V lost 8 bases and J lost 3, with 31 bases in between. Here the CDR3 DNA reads TGTGCCAGCTTGCCATACTTCACCGAATCGGGACACAAGAAAGAGACCCAGTACTTC. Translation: CASLPYFTESGHKKETQYF.

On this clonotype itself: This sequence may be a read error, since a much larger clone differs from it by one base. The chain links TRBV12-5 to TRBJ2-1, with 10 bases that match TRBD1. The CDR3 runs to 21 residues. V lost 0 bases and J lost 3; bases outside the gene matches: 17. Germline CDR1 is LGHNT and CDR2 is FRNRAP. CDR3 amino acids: CASGLVKGVGDRGQIYNEQFF. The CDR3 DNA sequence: TGTGCTAGTGGTTTGGTAAAGGGGGTTGGGGACAGGGGCCAGATCTACAATGAGCAGTTCTTC.

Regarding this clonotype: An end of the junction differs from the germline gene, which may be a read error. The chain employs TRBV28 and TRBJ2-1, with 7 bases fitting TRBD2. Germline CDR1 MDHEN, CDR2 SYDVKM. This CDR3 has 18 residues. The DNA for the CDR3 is TGTGCCAGCCGACTCTGGGGGGGACGGTCTAGCTCCTACGATGAGCAGTTCTTC. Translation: CASRLWGGRSSSYDEQFF.

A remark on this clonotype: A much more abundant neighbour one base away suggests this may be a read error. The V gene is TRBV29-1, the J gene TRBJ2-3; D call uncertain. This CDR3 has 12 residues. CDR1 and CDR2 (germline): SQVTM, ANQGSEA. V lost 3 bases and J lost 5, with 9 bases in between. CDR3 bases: TGCAGCGTTGACAGAAACAGAGATACGCAGTATTTT. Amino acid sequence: CSVDRNRDTQYF.

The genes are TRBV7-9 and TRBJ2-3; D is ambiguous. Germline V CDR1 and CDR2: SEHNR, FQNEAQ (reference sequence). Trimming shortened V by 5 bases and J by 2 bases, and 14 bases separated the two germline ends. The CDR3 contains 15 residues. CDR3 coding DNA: TGTGCCAGCAGCCTGGTCCGCAGTCACACAGATACGCAGTATTTT. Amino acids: CASSLVRSHTDTQYF. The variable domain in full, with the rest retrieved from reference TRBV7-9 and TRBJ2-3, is DTGVSQNPRHKITKRGQNVTFRCDPISEHNRLYWYRQTLGQGPEFLTYFQNEAQLEKSRLLSDRFSAERPKGSFSTLEIQRTEQGDSAMYLCASSLVRSHTDTQYFGPGTRLTVL.

The CDR3 coding sequence is TGCGCCAGCAGTCTAAATGCCGGGTTGGGCGATGAGCAGTTCTTC. Its protein product is CASSLNAGLGDEQFF. This rearrangement joins TRBV10-1 to TRBJ2-1; D is ambiguous. V was pared by 5 bases and J by 8 bases, with 19 bases between. This CDR3 spans 15 amino acids. CDR1 WNHNN and CDR2 SYGVQD come from the germline V gene (reference sequence).

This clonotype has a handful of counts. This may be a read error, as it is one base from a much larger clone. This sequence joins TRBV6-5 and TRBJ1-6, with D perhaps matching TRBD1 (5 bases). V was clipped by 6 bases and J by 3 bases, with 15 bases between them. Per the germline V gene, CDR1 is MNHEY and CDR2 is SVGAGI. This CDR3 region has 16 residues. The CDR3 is CASSPTRGSYNSPLHF. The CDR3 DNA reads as TGTGCCAGCAGCCCTACGAGGGGCAGCTATAATTCACCCCTCCACTTT.

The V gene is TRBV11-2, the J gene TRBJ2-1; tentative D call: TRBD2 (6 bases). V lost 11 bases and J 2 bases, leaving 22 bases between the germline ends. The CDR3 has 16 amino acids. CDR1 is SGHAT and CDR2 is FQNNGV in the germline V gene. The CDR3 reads CAWSPRLVGTYNEQFF. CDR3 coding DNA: TGTGCCTGGAGCCCCCGACTAGTGGGAACCTACAATGAGCAGTTCTTC.

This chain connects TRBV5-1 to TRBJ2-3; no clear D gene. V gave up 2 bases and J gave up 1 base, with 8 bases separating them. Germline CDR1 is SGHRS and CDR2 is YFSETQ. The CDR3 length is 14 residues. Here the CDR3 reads CASSFRDGTDTQYF. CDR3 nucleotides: TGCGCCAGCAGCTTCCGAGACGGCACAGATACGCAGTATTTT. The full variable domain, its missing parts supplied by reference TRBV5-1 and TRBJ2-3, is KAGVTQTPRYLIKTRGQQVTLSCSPISGHRSVSWYQQTPGQGLQFLFEYFSETQRNKGNFPGRFSGRQFSNSRSEMNVSTLELGDSALYLCASSFRDGTDTQYFGPGTRLTVL.

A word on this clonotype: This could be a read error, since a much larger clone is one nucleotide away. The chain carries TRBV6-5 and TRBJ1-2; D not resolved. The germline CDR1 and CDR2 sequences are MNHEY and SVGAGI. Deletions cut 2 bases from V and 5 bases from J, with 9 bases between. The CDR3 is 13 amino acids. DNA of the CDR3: TGTGCCAGCAGTTACGTCCCTGGGTATGGCTACACCTTC. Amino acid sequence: CASSYVPGYGYTF.

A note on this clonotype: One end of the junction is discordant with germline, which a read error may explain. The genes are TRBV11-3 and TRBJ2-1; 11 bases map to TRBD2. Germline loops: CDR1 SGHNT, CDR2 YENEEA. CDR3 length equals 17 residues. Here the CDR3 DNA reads TGTGCCAGAAGCTCGGGACTAGCGGCTAACTTCTACAATGAGCAGTTCTTT. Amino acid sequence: CARSSGLAANFYNEQFF.

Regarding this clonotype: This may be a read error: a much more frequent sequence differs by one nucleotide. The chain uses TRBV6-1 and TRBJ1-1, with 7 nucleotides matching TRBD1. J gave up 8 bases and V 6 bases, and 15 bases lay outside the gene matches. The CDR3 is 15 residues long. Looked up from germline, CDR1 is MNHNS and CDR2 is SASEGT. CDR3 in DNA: TGTGCCAGCAGGAGCAACAGGGGCTCGGGCTTAGAAGCTTTCTTT. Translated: CASRSNRGSGLEAFF.

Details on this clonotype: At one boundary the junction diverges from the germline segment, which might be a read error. In DNA, the CDR3 is TGTACCACCAAGGGGTTTGGGCTTTCCTACGAGCAGTACTTT. Translating gives CTTKGFGLSYEQYF. This rearrangement joins TRBV6-1 to TRBJ2-7, with D possibly TRBD1 on 5 matching bases. The CDR3 contains 14 residues. Germline-derived CDR1 and CDR2 are MNHNS and SASEGT.

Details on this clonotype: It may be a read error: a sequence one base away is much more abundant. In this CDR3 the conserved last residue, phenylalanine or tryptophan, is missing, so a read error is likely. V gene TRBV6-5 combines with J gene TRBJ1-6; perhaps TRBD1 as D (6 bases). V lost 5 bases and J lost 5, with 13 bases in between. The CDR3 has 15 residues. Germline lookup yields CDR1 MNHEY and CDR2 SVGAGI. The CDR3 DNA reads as TGTGCCAGCAGTCAGGACAGACTAAATAATTCACCCCTCCACTAT. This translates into CASSQDRLNNSPLHY.